The rows below give T cell receptor beta chains drawn from one sample of a study of identical twins. TCRdb used MiXCR to reprocess the 5' RACE reads, holding one entry per CDR3 protein. This table has 400,000 to 650,000 distinct CDR3 sequences, 20% to 25% appearing once. This same sample was also part of a study on T cells expressing NK-cell markers.

Sample: CD4+ T cells sorted from blood. The receptors originated from a woman under 30 in good health. Each CDR3 is given with its conserved first and last residue. D genes are given only for firm matches. Clone size is shown for a subset of rows, as once, few, many or a class of expanded clone.

clone_size	j_call	d_call	v_call	cdr3_nt	cdr3_aa
many	TRBJ1-2	NA	TRBV29-1	TGCAGCGTTGTTGGGCAGGGGAACTATGGCTACACCTTC	CSVVGQGNYGYTF
few	TRBJ1-2	NA	TRBV2	TGTGCCAGCAGTGACCAGGGGATTCACTATGGCTACACCTTC	CASSDQGIHYGYTF
few	TRBJ2-5	TRBD1	TRBV20-1	TGCAGTGCCGCAAGAGGACAGGATTTGGCGACCCAGTACTTC	CSAARGQDLATQYF
many	TRBJ2-7	NA	TRBV20-1	TGCAGTGCTCTTCGGCGGGGGCCTTCCTACGAGCAGTACTTC	CSALRRGPSYEQYF
few	TRBJ2-1	TRBD2	TRBV5-1	TGCGCCAGCAGCCCGGGACTACTCCGGGGTGAGCAGTTCTTC	CASSPGLLRGEQFF
many	TRBJ2-1	NA	TRBV29-1	TGCAGCTCGCCATCCCTTGGGACGGGGGATGAGCAGTTCTTC	CSSPSLGTGDEQFF
many	TRBJ2-3	NA	TRBV6-5	TGTGCCAGCAAGGGCACAGATACGCAGTATTTT	CASKGTDTQYF
many	TRBJ1-2	NA	TRBV27	TGTGCCAGCAGTTTATCGGGCGGAACTAACTATGGCTACACCTTC	CASSLSGGTNYGYTF
NA	TRBJ2-7	TRBD2	TRBV7-9	TGTGCCAGCAAACCCCTAGCGGGAGTCTCCGAGCAGTACTTC	CASKPLAGVSEQYF
NA	TRBJ2-5	NA	TRBV29-1	TGCAGCGTTCTTGGACATTTACAAGAGACCCAGTACTTC	CSVLGHLQETQYF
NA	TRBJ2-1	NA	TRBV15	TGTGCCACCAGCCACGGGGCGTACAATGAGCAGTTCTTC	CATSHGAYNEQFF
NA	TRBJ2-1	NA	TRBV6-2/TRBV6-3	TGTGCCAGCAGTTACTCGGCGGGAAGTCCCTACAATGAGCAGTTCTTC	CASSYSAGSPYNEQFF
NA	TRBJ2-1	NA	TRBV11-1	TGTGCCAGCAGCTTAGGGGTCCGCGACAATGAGCAGTTCTTC	CASSLGVRDNEQFF